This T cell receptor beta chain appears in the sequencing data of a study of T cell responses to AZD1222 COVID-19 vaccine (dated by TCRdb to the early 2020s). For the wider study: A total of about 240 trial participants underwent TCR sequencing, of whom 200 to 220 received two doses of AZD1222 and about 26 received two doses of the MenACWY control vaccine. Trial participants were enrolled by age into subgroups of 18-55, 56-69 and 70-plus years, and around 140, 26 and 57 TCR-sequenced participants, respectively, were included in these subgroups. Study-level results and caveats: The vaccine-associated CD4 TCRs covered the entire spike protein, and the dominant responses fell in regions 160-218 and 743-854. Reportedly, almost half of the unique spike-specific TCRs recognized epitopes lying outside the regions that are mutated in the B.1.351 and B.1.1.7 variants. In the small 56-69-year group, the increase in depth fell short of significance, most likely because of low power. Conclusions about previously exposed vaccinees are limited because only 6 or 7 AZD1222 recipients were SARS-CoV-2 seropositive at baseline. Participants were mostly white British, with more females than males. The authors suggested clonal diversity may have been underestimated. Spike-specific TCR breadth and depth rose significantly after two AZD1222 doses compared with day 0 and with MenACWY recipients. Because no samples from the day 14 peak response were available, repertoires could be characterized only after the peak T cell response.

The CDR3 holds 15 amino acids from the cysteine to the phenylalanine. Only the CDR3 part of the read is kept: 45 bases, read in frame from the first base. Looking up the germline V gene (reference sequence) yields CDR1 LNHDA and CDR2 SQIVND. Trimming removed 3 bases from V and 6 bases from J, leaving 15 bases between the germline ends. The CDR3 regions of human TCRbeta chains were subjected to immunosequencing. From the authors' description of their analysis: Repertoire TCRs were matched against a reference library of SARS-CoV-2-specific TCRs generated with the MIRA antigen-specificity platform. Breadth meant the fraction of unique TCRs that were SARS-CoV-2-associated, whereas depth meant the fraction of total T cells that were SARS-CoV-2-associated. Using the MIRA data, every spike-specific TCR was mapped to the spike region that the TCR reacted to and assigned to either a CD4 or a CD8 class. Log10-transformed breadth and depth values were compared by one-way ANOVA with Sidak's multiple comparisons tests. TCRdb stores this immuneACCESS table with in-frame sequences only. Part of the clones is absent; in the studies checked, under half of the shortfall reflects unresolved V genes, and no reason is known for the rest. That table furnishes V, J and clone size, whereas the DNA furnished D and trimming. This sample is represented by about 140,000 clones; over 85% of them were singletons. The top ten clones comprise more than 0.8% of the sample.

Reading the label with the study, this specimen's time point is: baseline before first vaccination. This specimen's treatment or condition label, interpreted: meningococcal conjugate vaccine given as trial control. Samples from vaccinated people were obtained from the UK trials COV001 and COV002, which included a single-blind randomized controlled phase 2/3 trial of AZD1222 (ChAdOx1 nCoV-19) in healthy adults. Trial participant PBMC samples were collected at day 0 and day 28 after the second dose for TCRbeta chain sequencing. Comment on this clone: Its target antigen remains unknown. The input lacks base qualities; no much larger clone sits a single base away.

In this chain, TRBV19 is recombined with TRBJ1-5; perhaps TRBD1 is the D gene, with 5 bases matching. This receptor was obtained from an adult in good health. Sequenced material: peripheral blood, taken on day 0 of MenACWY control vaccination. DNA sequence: TGTGCCAGTAGTATCGGACACGGAGAGGGTCAGCCCCAGCATTTT. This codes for CASSIGHGEGQPQHF.